This T cell receptor (beta chain) stems from a study of Graves' ophthalmopathy and Graves' hyperthyroidism. Study-wide results and caveats: A majority of expanded thyroid clonotypes exceeding 0.001 frequency were likewise present in blood. Between ophthalmopathy and stable hyperthyroidism, a 13-signature model drew a separation with roughly 85% sensitivity and approximately 77% specificity.

CDR3 regions of TCR beta were amplified from RNA transcripts. HTBI primers were employed in first-round RT-PCR, then a second-round multiplex PCR followed. TCRdb fed the multiplex PCR reads into MiXCR, producing one record per CDR3 protein. Here the sample spans approximately 1.2 million distinct CDR3 sequences, about two fifths being singletons. With respect to this clonotype: Its antigen remains unknown.

CDR1 is SQVTM and CDR2 is ANQGSEA in the germline V gene. Trimming cost V 6 bases and J 0 bases, with 15 bases left between them. CDR3 length equals 16 residues. Uncontrolled infections, pregnancy, lactation or other autoimmune diseases led to patient exclusion. This rearrangement joins TRBV29-1 to TRBJ2-6, with TRBD1 as a possible D gene (5 bases). This receptor was taken from an adult man with Graves' hyperthyroidism. The sample comprised peripheral blood or thyroid tissue (not recorded which). In DNA, the CDR3 is TGCAGCGTCCTAACAGGATCCATCTCTGGGGCCAACGTCCTGACTTTC. Encoded protein: CSVLTGSISGANVLTF.